This TCR beta chain was profiled in a study of Ad26.COV2.S vaccination and SARS-CoV-2 variants. Study results and caveats: Compared with placebo recipients, vaccine recipients had higher spike-specific TCR breadth. Total responses of T cells may have been underestimated by the analyses of TCR breadth and depth.

Treatment defined: roughly 18 received Ad26.COV2.S at low or high dose, single or two shots; several received placebo; per-sample allocation not given. Samples came from day 63 after the first vaccine or placebo injection. Looked up from germline, CDR1 is SGHDN and CDR2 is FVKESK. The CDR3 has 15 residues. Trimming removed 0 bases from V and 1 base from J, with 6 bases in between. Measured with immunoSEQ multiplex PCR; TCRdb has only the in-frame clones, and not every one. The top ten clones hold about 2.5% of a sample with 350,000 to 500,000 clones, about 88% of them seen once. Concerning this clone: What it binds is unknown.

This TCR came from a person between 18 and 65 years old who received the Ad26.COV2.S COVID-19 vaccine or a placebo. The rearrangement joins TRBV14 to TRBJ2-2, with unresolved D. Sequences were derived from peripheral blood, sampled in a trial of Ad26.COV2.S vaccine versus placebo. In DNA form, the CDR3 reads TGTGCCAGCAGCCAAGATACCATGAACACCGGGGAGCTGTTTTTT. It yields the protein CASSQDTMNTGELFF.